Described below is a single TCR beta chain sequence and its context. Here immunoSEQ multiplex PCR was the method, and the copy in TCRdb shows in-frame clones only, minus some. Seen here are roughly 100,000 clones, 85% to 95% observed once, and the top ten hold just under 4%. CDR1 SGHKS and CDR2 YYEKEE come from the germline V gene (reference sequence). The V end lost 3 bases, the J end lost 2 bases, and 16 bases lay between the germline ends. The CDR3 contains 16 residues. The data belong to a study of blood T cell repertoires in COVID-19. The V and J genes are TRBV5-5 and TRBJ2-3; D gene ambiguous. The sequence derives from a woman in her 50s in a cohort sampled during active COVID-19. Sequenced input: peripheral blood. In DNA, the CDR3 is TGTGCCAGCAGCTCCCGACCGGAGAGATTCACAGATACGCAGTATTTT. Its protein is CASSSRPERFTDTQYF.